These 11 T cell receptor beta chains originate from one sample sequenced in a study of blood T cell repertoires in COVID-19. Only in-frame clones appear in the TCRdb table, and some are missing; sequencing was by immunoSEQ multiplex PCR. Of some 160,000 clones in the sample, just over 90% were seen once. The sequenced sample was peripheral blood. These receptors were collected from a man aged 18 to 35 with COVID-19, enrolled during active disease.

The chain employs TRBV5-6 and TRBJ2-2, with no clear D. Germline-derived CDR1 and CDR2 are SGHDT and YYEEEE. Trimming stripped 0 bases from V and 2 bases from J, with 5 bases between. The length of the CDR3 is 14 residues. This CDR3 reads CASSLGSNTGELFF. CDR3 nucleotides: TGTGCCAGCAGCTTGGGCAGTAACACCGGGGAGCTGTTTTTT.

The V and J genes are TRBV28 and TRBJ1-6; 8 bases match TRBD1. Losses at the gene ends were 3 bases for V and 11 bases for J; bases not matched to a gene: 9. Per germline, CDR1 MDHEN and CDR2 SYDVKM. This CDR3 spans 15 amino acids. The CDR3 DNA is TGTGCCAGCAGTTTGCAGGGGGCGATCATGACACCCCTCCACTTT. Residues: CASSLQGAIMTPLHF.

The chain is built from TRBV9 and TRBJ2-1; 7 bases are a match to TRBD2. Germline V gene lookup returns CDR1 SGDLS and CDR2 YYNGEE. This CDR3 spans 15 amino acids. Germline trimming cut 2 bases from V and 5 bases from J; bases unmatched to any gene: 7. The DNA for the CDR3 is TGTGCCAGCAGCGTTGGCGGGAGCCCACACAATGAGCAGTTCTTC. Residues: CASSVGGSPHNEQFF.

The chain uses TRBV5-1 and TRBJ2-2; 7 bases match TRBD2. The CDR3 runs to 15 residues. Germline CDR1 and CDR2: SGHRS and YFSETQ. V dropped 2 bases and J dropped 5; count of bases not matched to a gene: 6. Here the CDR3 DNA reads TGCGCCAGCAGCTTAAGCGGGACGGGAACCGGGGAGCTGTTTTTT. Its translation is CASSLSGTGTGELFF.

This clone was seen just once. The chain employs TRBV28 and TRBJ1-6, with TRBD1 matching 8 bases. The V gene end was trimmed by 6 bases and the J gene end by 7 bases; junction bases not matched to a gene: 5. Germline V gene lookup returns CDR1 MDHEN and CDR2 SYDVKM. The CDR3 has 14 amino acids. The DNA of the CDR3 is TGTGCCAGCAGACAGGGGGGTTTAAATTCACCCCTCCACTTT. This codes for CASRQGGLNSPLHF.

The chain carries TRBV27 and TRBJ2-7; D is unresolved. Trimming shortened V by 2 bases and J by 6 bases, and 11 bases separated the two germline ends. Germline V gene sequence: CDR1 MNHEY, CDR2 SMNVEV (reference sequence). The CDR3 has 13 amino acids. This CDR3 is CASSLGLSREQYF. CDR3 nucleotide sequence: TGTGCCAGCAGTTTAGGTCTCAGTCGCGAGCAGTACTTC.

The J gene is TRBJ1-5, the V gene TRBV7-2; a possible D gene is TRBD1 (6 bases). CDR3 length equals 13 residues. The germline V gene has CDR1 SGHTA and CDR2 FQGNSA. V was trimmed by 5 bases and J by 5 bases, leaving 10 bases between them. The CDR3 DNA follows: TGTGCCAGCAGCCAACAGGGAGATCAGCCCCAGCATTTT. This gives the protein CASSQQGDQPQHF.

The J gene is TRBJ2-2, the V gene TRBV29-1; perhaps TRBD2 as D (6 bases). Per germline, CDR1 SQVTM and CDR2 ANQGSEA. Trimming pared 4 bases from V and 1 base from J, leaving 16 bases between. CDR3 length: 16 amino acids. DNA for the CDR3: TGCAGCGTTGTCTCTGGGGAGGCTTGGAACACCGGGGAGCTGTTTTTT. Protein: CSVVSGEAWNTGELFF.

The V and J genes are TRBV7-2 and TRBJ1-2, with D uncertain. There are 15 residues in the CDR3. Germline V gives CDR1 SGHTA, CDR2 FQGNSA. The V end was cut by 2 bases, the J end by 0 bases, with 10 bases between. CDR3 residues: CASSLNARPNYGYTF. Here the CDR3 DNA reads TGTGCCAGCAGCTTAAATGCCAGGCCTAACTATGGCTACACCTTC.

The rearrangement joins TRBV28 to TRBJ1-5; no clear D. With 5 bases removed from V and 8 bases from J, the gap between germline ends came to 16 bases. Germline CDR1 is MDHEN and CDR2 is SYDVKM. CDR3 size: 14 residues. The CDR3 nucleotides read TGTGCCAGCAGTACCCTGACACCCTTGAAGCCCCAGCATTTT. Protein: CASSTLTPLKPQHF.

The chain carries TRBV12-5 and TRBJ2-1; the D gene is possibly TRBD2 (6 bases). Germline CDR1 reads LGHNT; CDR2 reads FRNRAP. The CDR3 is 13 residues long. Trimming took off 1 base at V and 10 bases at J, with 11 bases between the two ends. The CDR3 coding sequence is TGTGCTAGTGGTTTGGGTACTAGCTCAGAGCAGTTCTTC. Amino acids: CASGLGTSSEQFF.